The clone carrying this TCR beta chain was counted between two and nine times. The data are from a study of beta chain features in type 1 diabetes. J was trimmed by 4 bases and V by 0 bases; bases with no gene match: 9. Germline V lookup: CDR1 GTSNPN, CDR2 SVGIG (reference sequence). The length of the CDR3 is 18 residues. The entirety of the isolated RNA underwent reverse transcription, so expressed TCRB transcripts were sequenced. Assay used: immunoSEQ multiplex PCR; TCRdb lists only in-frame clones, some missing. The profile shows around 450,000 clones, over 10% of them singletons. The chain uses TRBV30 and TRBJ2-1; 13 bases map to TRBD2. The sample was naive CD4+ T cells from blood. The source of this sequence is a woman between 18 and 30 years old in good health. The CDR3, as DNA: TGTGCCTGGAGTGTATCCCGGACTAGCGGGAGTTCGTACAATGAGCAGTTCTTC. It translates to CAWSVSRTSGSSYNEQFF.